This TCR beta chain stems from a study of blood T cell repertoires in COVID-19. Looking at the study overall: The analysed material was cDNA or gDNA that came from T cells, B-cell-depleted T cells, or PBMCs.

Profiling relied on immunoSEQ multiplex PCR, and the TCRdb table lists in-frame clones only, not all of them. The sample contains fewer than 350,000 clones, around nine tenths of which appear only once. The clonotype comes from a young woman with COVID-19, enrolled during active disease. Sequencing was carried out using peripheral blood.

The CDR3 DNA reads TGTGCCAGCAGTTACTTGGACAGCGGAGGAGAGACCCAGTACTTC. It translates to CASSYLDSGGETQYF. The chain links TRBV6-5 to TRBJ2-5; possible D gene TRBD1, 6 bases. The length of the CDR3 is 15 residues. The ends were cut back, 1 base at V and 4 bases at J, with 13 bases in the middle. CDR1 is MNHEY, CDR2 SVGAGI, per germline.